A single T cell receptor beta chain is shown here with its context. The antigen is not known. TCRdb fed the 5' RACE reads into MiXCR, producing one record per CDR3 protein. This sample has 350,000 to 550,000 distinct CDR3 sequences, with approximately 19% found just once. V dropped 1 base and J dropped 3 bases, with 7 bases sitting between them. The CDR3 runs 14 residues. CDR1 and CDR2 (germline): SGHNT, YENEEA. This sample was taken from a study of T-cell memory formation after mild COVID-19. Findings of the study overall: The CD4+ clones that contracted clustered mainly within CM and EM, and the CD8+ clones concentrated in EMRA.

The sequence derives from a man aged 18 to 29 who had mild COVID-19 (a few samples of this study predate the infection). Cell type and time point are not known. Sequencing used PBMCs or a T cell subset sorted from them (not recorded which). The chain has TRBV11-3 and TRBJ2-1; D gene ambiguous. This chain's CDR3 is CASSLGMGYNEQFF. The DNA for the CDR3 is TGTGCCAGCAGCTTAGGGATGGGCTACAATGAGCAGTTCTTC.